These 25 T cell receptor beta chains share one sample of origin, sequenced in a study of OX40 agonist ivuxolimab in advanced cancers. Sequencing used immunoSEQ multiplex PCR; TCRdb keeps in-frame clones, though not all of them. Of about 85,000 clones in the sample, about 86% were seen once. The sequences come from CD4+ or CD8+ T cells sorted from blood, collected in a trial of the OX40 agonist ivuxolimab. The receptors come from an adult with an advanced solid tumor such as melanoma, head and neck, liver or kidney cancer.

The chain couples TRBV5-4 to TRBJ2-5, with a weak D call TRBD1 (5 bases). Trimming shortened V by 2 bases and J by 0 bases, and 8 bases separated the two germline ends. This CDR3 comprises 14 residues. Germline V lookup: CDR1 SGHNT, CDR2 YYREEE (reference sequence). The CDR3: CASSFRDNQETQYF. The DNA of the CDR3 is TGTGCCAGCAGCTTCAGGGATAACCAAGAGACCCAGTACTTC.

The chain has TRBV28 and TRBJ1-3; D is unresolved. This CDR3 spans 16 amino acids. The germline V and J ends were trimmed by 3 bases and 5 bases, with 17 bases remaining between them. Germline V gene lookup returns CDR1 MDHEN and CDR2 SYDVKM. DNA of the CDR3: TGTGCCAGCAGTTTGGATGGCGGAGTCAGACGAAACACCATATATTTT. It yields the protein CASSLDGGVRRNTIYF.

This chain uses TRBV2 with TRBJ2-3; D is possibly TRBD1 or TRBD2 (5 bases each). V was trimmed by 8 bases and J by 6 bases, leaving 15 bases between them. Germline values: CDR1 SNHLY, CDR2 FYNNEI. This CDR3 is 13 amino acids long. The CDR3 nucleotides are TGTGCCAGCCGACGCACGGGGACGGATACGCAGTATTTT. Protein product: CASRRTGTDTQYF.

This sequence joins TRBV14 and TRBJ2-1; the match to TRBD2 covers 8 bases. Trimming removed 1 base from V and 5 bases from J; junction bases left unmatched: 7. Germline loops: CDR1 SGHDN, CDR2 FVKESK. CDR3 size: 16 residues. CDR3 bases: TGTGCCAGCAGCCAAGGTGGTAGCGGGGTTAACAATGAGCAGTTCTTC. It encodes CASSQGGSGVNNEQFF.

This rearrangement joins TRBV5-1 to TRBJ2-3; TRBD2 agrees at 7 bases. Germline CDR1 is SGHRS and CDR2 is YFSETQ. The CDR3 contains 15 residues. With 3 bases clipped from V and 3 bases from J, the junction kept 7 bases outside the gene matches. The CDR3 DNA reads as TGCGCCAGCAGCTCCGACGGGGGGAGGACAGATACGCAGTATTTT. This gives the protein CASSSDGGRTDTQYF. The full variable domain, its missing parts supplied by reference TRBV5-1 and TRBJ2-3, is KAGVTQTPRYLIKTRGQQVTLSCSPISGHRSVSWYQQTPGQGLQFLFEYFSETQRNKGNFPGRFSGRQFSNSRSEMNVSTLELGDSALYLCASSSDGGRTDTQYFGPGTRLTVL.

Only one count was recorded for this clone. CDR3 nucleotide sequence: TGTGCCAGCACCGACGGACTAGCGGGGTTGACAGATACGCAGTATTTT. It specifies CASTDGLAGLTDTQYF. J is TRBJ2-3 and V is TRBV5-6; 12 nucleotides align to TRBD2. Per the germline V gene, CDR1 is SGHDT and CDR2 is YYEEEE. V dropped 6 bases and J dropped 3; count of bases not matched to a gene: 8. The CDR3 extends over 16 amino acids.

The chain is built from TRBV5-1 and TRBJ2-2; no firm D call. V was shortened by 1 base and J by 6 bases, with 4 bases between the two germline ends. From germline, CDR1 is SGHRS and CDR2 YFSETQ. CDR3 length equals 12 residues. CDR3 protein: CASSLLSGELFF. CDR3 nucleotides: TGCGCCAGCAGCTTGTTATCCGGGGAGCTGTTTTTT.

This clone was seen once. V usage is TRBV9 and J usage is TRBJ1-1, with TRBD1 as a possible D gene (5 bases). The CDR3 consists of 16 residues. Trimming pared 0 bases from V and 0 bases from J, leaving 12 bases between. CDR1 SGDLS and CDR2 YYNGEE come from the germline V gene. The CDR3 region is CASSVESGPMNTEAFF. CDR3 DNA sequence: TGTGCCAGCAGCGTAGAGTCAGGGCCCATGAACACTGAAGCTTTCTTT. Full variable domain (missing parts from reference TRBV9 and TRBJ1-1): DSGVTQTPKHLITATGQRVTLRCSPRSGDLSVYWYQQSLDQGLQFLIQYYNGEERAKGNILERFSAQQFPDLHSELNLSSLELGDSALYFCASSVESGPMNTEAFFGQGTRLTVV.

This chain uses TRBV4-3 with TRBJ2-7, with a tentative D call TRBD2 (6 bases). V lost 1 base, J lost 0 bases, and 7 bases lay in between. Germline V gene sequence: CDR1 LGHNA, CDR2 YSLEER. This CDR3 is 14 amino acids long. In DNA form, the CDR3 reads TGCGCCAGCAGCCAAGTCGGGAGCTCCTACGAGCAGTACTTC. Translating it yields CASSQVGSSYEQYF.

The CDR3 region is CASSFHGSSGNTIYF. The CDR3, as DNA: TGTGCCAGCAGTTTTCACGGGAGCTCTGGAAACACCATATATTTT. The chain joins TRBV28 to TRBJ1-3; no definite D call. The CDR3 totals 15 residues. Germline CDR1 reads MDHEN; CDR2 reads SYDVKM. Trimming left V 3 bases short and J 0 bases short, with 9 bases between.

The V call is TRBV29-1, the J call TRBJ1-2; maybe TRBD1 (5 bases). CDR3 length: 12 amino acids. CDR1 is SQVTM, CDR2 ANQGSEA, per germline. V was cut by 0 bases and J by 6 bases, with 8 bases left in between. The CDR3 sequence: CSVEDGGNGYTF. Here the CDR3 DNA reads TGCAGCGTTGAAGATGGGGGGAATGGCTACACCTTC.

The CDR3 region is CASTTTDRVYGYTF. In DNA form, the CDR3 reads TGTGCCAGTACCACAACGGACAGGGTCTATGGCTACACCTTC. This chain uses TRBV19 with TRBJ1-2; 8 bases line up with TRBD1. The CDR3 is 14 residues long. Germline CDR1 LNHDA, CDR2 SQIVND (reference sequence). The V gene end was trimmed by 7 bases and the J gene end by 4 bases; junction bases not matched to a gene: 8.

This chain uses TRBV11-2 with TRBJ2-1; D remains unclear. Trimming took off 0 bases at V and 3 bases at J, with 12 bases between the two ends. The CDR3 loop spans 16 amino acids. Looked up from germline, CDR1 is SGHAT and CDR2 is FQNNGV. The CDR3 sequence is CASSLEPQPGYNEQFF. CDR3 coding DNA: TGTGCCAGCAGCTTAGAGCCCCAGCCCGGCTACAATGAGCAGTTCTTC. The complete variable domain, with remaining parts taken from reference TRBV11-2 and TRBJ2-1, reads EAGVAQSPRYKIIEKRQSVAFWCNPISGHATLYWYQQILGQGPKLLIQFQNNGVVDDSQLPKDRFSAERLKGVDSTLKIQPAKLEDSAVYLCASSLEPQPGYNEQFFGPGTRLTVL.

This clone appeared a single time. Other DNA sequences within the sample encode an identical CDR3. V and J are TRBV7-9 and TRBJ1-2; tentatively, D is TRBD1 (5 bases). CDR3 size: 14 residues. Between the trimmed V and J ends, which lost 4 bases and 0 bases, there was a span of 9 bases. Germline V lookup: CDR1 SEHNR, CDR2 FQNEAQ (reference sequence). The CDR3 nucleotides are TGTGCCAGCAGCTCCCCAGGGCCTAACTATGGCTACACCTTC. This gives the protein CASSSPGPNYGYTF.

The genes are TRBV6-5 and TRBJ2-1; D unclear. In germline, CDR1 is MNHEY, CDR2 SVGAGI. V was clipped by 2 bases and J by 6 bases, with 11 bases between them. This CDR3 has 14 amino acids. In nucleotides, the CDR3 is TGTGCCAGCAGTTACGCGTCTTATGCCAATGAGCAGTTCTTC. Its translation: CASSYASYANEQFF.

On this clone itself: One end of the junction fails to match germline, which may point to a read error. This chain links TRBV5-1 with TRBJ2-5; no clear D gene. CDR1 is SGHRS, CDR2 YFSETQ, per germline. There are 15 residues in the CDR3. The CDR3, as DNA: TGCGCCAGCAGCTTGGAGGCTGGGGTGCAAGAGACCCGGTACTTC. This encodes CASSLEAGVQETRYF.

This chain joins TRBV28 and TRBJ2-7; D perhaps matches TRBD1 (7 bases). V lost 8 bases to trimming and J lost 7 bases, with 18 bases between them. The germline V gene has CDR1 MDHEN and CDR2 SYDVKM. The length of the CDR3 is 13 residues. The CDR3 is CASGEGGAGEQYF. The CDR3 bases are TGTGCCAGCGGGGAAGGGGGCGCGGGGGAGCAGTACTTC. The full variable domain, in which reference TRBV28 and TRBJ2-7 provide the parts outside the CDR3, is DVKVTQSSRYLVKRTGEKVFLECVQDMDHENMFWYRQDPGLGLRLIYFSYDVKMKEKGDIPEGYSVSREKKERFSLILESASTNQTSMYLCASGEGGAGEQYFGPGTRLTVT.

V is TRBV5-8 and J is TRBJ2-5, with 9 bases aligning to TRBD1. Germline CDR1 is SGHTS and CDR2 is YDEGEE. V gave up 0 bases and J gave up 1 base; unmatched junction bases: 4. CDR3 size: 16 residues. Here the CDR3 reads CASSLDQGQGQETQYF. DNA for the CDR3: TGTGCCAGCAGCTTGGATCAGGGACAGGGCCAAGAGACCCAGTACTTC.

V is TRBV5-1 and J is TRBJ2-5, with D perhaps matching TRBD1 or TRBD2 (6 bases each). This CDR3 has 16 amino acids. The V end lost 2 bases, the J end lost 4 bases, and 18 bases lay between the germline ends. Germline CDR1 reads SGHRS; CDR2 reads YFSETQ. The DNA for the CDR3 is TGCGCCAGCAGCTTTCTCTCTGGGGGGCTCTCAGAGACCCAGTACTTC. Translating it yields CASSFLSGGLSETQYF.

The rearrangement joins TRBV4-2 to TRBJ2-1; D remains ambiguous. Germline V lookup: CDR1 LGHNA, CDR2 YNFKEQ. Trimming left V 1 base short and J 1 base short, with 8 bases between. The CDR3 totals 15 residues. This chain's CDR3 is CASSQGASSYNEQFF. The CDR3, as DNA: TGTGCCAGCAGCCAAGGTGCTAGTTCCTACAATGAGCAGTTCTTC.

The rearrangement uses TRBV25-1 and TRBJ1-2; TRBD1 matches 9 bases. Trimming took 6 bases from V and 1 from J; bases not matched to a gene: 6. Per germline, CDR1 MGHDK and CDR2 SYGVNS. CDR3 length: 15 amino acids. The CDR3: CASSTQDRGNYGYTF. CDR3 DNA sequence: TGTGCCAGCAGCACCCAGGACAGGGGTAACTATGGCTACACCTTC.

The chain is built from TRBV9 and TRBJ1-5, with D possibly matching TRBD1 (6 bases). V lost 7 bases, J lost 2 bases, and 16 bases lay in between. The germline gives CDR1 SGDLS, CDR2 YYNGEE. The CDR3 runs 15 residues. The CDR3 nucleotides are TGTGCCAGCGCGAAAGGGGGGGGAGGCAATCAGCCCCAGCATTTT. Protein: CASAKGGGGNQPQHF. The full variable domain, rest sourced from reference TRBV9 and TRBJ1-5, is DSGVTQTPKHLITATGQRVTLRCSPRSGDLSVYWYQQSLDQGLQFLIQYYNGEERAKGNILERFSAQQFPDLHSELNLSSLELGDSALYFCASAKGGGGNQPQHFGDGTRLSIL.

J is TRBJ2-2 and V is TRBV19; no clear D gene. CDR3 length equals 12 residues. The V gene's germline CDR1 is LNHDA and CDR2 SQIVND (reference sequence). V was pared by 5 bases and J by 8 bases, with 9 bases between. CDR3 loop: CASSFRVGELFF. The CDR3 DNA sequence: TGTGCCAGTAGTTTCCGGGTAGGGGAGCTGTTTTTT.

V is TRBV25-1 and J is TRBJ2-5; D is undetermined. V shed 5 bases and J shed 5 bases, with 9 bases lying between them. The CDR3 is 12 amino acids. Germline-derived CDR1 and CDR2 are MGHDK and SYGVNS. The CDR3 protein is CASSWARETQYF. As DNA, the CDR3 is TGTGCCAGCAGTTGGGCGAGGGAGACCCAGTACTTC.

The chain combines TRBV5-1 with TRBJ1-4, with D possibly being TRBD1 (5 bases). V shed 0 bases and J shed 7 bases, with 16 bases lying between them. Germline V CDR1 and CDR2: SGHRS, YFSETQ. The CDR3 is made up of 16 amino acids. This CDR3 is CASSLGGSPGGEKLFF. In DNA, the CDR3 is TGCGCCAGCAGCTTGGGGGGCTCACCGGGTGGTGAAAAACTGTTTTTT.